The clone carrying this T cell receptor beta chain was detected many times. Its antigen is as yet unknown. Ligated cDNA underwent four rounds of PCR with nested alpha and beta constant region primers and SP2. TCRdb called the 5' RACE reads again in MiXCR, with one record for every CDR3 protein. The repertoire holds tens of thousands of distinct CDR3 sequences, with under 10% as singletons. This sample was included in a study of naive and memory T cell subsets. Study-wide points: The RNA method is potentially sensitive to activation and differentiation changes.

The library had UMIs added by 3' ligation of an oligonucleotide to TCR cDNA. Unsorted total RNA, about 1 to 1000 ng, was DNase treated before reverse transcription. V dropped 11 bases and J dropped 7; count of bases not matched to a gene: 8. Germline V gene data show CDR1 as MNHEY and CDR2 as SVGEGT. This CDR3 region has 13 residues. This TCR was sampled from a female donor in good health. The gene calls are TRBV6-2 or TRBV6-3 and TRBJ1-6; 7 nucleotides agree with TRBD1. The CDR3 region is CAGGTGANSPLHF. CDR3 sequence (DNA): TGTGCCGGGGGAACAGGGGCGAATTCACCCCTCCACTTT.